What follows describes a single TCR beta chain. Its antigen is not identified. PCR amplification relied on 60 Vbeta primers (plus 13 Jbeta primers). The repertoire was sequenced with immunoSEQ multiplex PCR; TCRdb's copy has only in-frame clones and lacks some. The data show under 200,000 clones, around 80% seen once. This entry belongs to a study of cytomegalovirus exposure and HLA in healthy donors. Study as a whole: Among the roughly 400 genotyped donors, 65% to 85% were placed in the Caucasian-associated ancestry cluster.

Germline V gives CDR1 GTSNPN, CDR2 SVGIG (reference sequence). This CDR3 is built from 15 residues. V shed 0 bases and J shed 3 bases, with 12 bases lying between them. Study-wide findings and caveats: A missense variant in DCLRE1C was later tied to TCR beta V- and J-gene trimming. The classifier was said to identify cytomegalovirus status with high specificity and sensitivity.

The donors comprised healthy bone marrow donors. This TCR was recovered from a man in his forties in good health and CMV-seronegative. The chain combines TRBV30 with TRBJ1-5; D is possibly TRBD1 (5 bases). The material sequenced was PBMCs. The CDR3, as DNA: TGTGCCTGGAGTGTAGTCCGACAGAACAATCAGCCCCAGCATTTT. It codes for CAWSVVRQNNQPQHF.